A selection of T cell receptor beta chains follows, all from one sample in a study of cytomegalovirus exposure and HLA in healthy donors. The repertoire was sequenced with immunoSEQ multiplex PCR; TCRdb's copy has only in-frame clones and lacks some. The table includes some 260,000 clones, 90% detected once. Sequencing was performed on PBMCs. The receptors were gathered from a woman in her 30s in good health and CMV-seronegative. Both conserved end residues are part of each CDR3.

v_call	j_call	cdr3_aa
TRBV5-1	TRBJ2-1	CASSSTSGSSYNEQFF
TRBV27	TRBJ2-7	CASSWTGSSYEQYF
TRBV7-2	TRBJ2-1	CASSLDLGYGAWWQFF
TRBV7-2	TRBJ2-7	CASSPSAVGAAYEQYF
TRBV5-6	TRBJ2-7	CASSAGTSGYEQYF
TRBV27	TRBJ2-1	CASGEVYNEQFF
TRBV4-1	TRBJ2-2	CASSQEAGVFTGELFF
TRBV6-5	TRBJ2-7	CASSYTQGEREQYF
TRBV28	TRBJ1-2	CASSRGQFYGYTF
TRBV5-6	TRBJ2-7	CASSLLDSEQYF
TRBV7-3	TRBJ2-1	CASSLRAGSEGEQFF
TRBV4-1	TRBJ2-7	CASSQAGGPGEQYF
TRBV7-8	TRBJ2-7	CASSLGTSGNEQYF
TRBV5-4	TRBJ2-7	CASSAGTNNYEQYF
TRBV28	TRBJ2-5	CASSSYLDRGTETQYF
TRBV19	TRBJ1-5	CASSTPDRNSNQPQHF
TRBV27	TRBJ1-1	CASSSPPWGQNTEAFF
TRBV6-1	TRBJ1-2	CASSEARRLGYGYTF
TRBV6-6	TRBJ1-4	CASSSIPGAQEKLFF
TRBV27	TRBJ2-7	CASSARGRPTYEQYF
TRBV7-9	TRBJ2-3	CASSPASGITDTQYF
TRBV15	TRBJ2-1	CATSHSSGSYNEQFF
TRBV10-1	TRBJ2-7	CASSEPPPGRHYEQYF
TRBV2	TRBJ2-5	CASSVSGRGYETQYF
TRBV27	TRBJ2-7	CASSYGDGTYEQYF
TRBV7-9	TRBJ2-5	CASSWGLRDETQYF
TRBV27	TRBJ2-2	CASSLYQGSTGELFF
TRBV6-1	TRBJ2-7	CASTAIEGTYEQYF
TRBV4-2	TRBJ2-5	CASSQDLQGSTHQETQYF
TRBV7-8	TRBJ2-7	CASSSYYPEQYF
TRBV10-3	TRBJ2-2	CAIMDTGELFF
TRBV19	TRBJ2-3	CASSVGATDTQYF
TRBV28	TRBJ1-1	CASSSPLTGHSEAFF
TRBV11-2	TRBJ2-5	CASRRGETQYF
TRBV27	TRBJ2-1	CASSAMGWDEQFF
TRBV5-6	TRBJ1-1	CASRFGSTEAFF
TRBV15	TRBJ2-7	CATSRGDRAYEQYF
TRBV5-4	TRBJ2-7	CASSLGAGGRYEQYF
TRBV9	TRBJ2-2	CASSVGGKYTGELFF
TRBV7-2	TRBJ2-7	CASSLGLAPYEQYF